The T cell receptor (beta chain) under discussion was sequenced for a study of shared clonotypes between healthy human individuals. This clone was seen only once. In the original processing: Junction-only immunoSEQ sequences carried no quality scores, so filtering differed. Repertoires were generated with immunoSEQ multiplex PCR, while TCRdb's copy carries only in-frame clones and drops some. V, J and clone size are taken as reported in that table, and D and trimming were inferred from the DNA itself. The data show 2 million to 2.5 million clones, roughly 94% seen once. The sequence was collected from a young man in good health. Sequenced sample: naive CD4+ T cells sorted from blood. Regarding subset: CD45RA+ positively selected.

CDR3 residues: CASSRTGATGELFF. For the CDR3, the DNA is TGTGCCAGCAGTAGGACAGGGGCCACCGGGGAGCTGTTTTTT. V is TRBV25-1 and J is TRBJ2-2; 9 positions agree with TRBD1. Germline V gives CDR1 MGHDK, CDR2 SYGVNS. V lost 5 bases to trimming and J lost 4 bases; unmatched junction nucleotides: 2. The CDR3 spans 14 residues.